The clone carrying this TCR beta chain was detected ten times or more. Its specificity is unknown. V gave up 4 bases and J gave up 2 bases; unmatched junction bases: 8. The CDR3 is 16 amino acids. Germline CDR1 reads SGHRS; CDR2 reads YFSETQ. Researchers prepared the TCRbeta library using unique molecular identifiers, the study reports. TCRdb recomputed calls from the PCR reads with MiXCR, one row per CDR3 protein. The data contain over 150,000 distinct CDR3 sequences, roughly 6.6% of them singletons. The data are from a study of T-cell reconstitution after alpha-beta-depleted transplantation in children. Study-wide findings and caveats: Reports say that about two months after transplant, the alpha-beta T cells came out of several hundred graft clones that had expanded.

Here the sequenced sample was PBMCs, taken before TCRalphabeta/CD19-depleted stem cell transplant. The rearrangement joins TRBV5-1 to TRBJ2-1, with 8 bases that match TRBD2. This TCR came from a boy younger than 10 with acute lymphoblastic leukemia, due to receive a stem cell transplant. The CDR3 spells CASSSTIGGAYNEQFF. DNA of the CDR3: TGCGCCAGCAGCAGCACAATCGGGGGGGCCTACAATGAGCAGTTCTTC.